A selection of T cell receptor beta chains follows, all from one sample in a study of cytomegalovirus exposure and HLA in healthy donors. Method: immunoSEQ multiplex PCR; TCRdb's copy keeps in-frame clones and lacks some. The data contain under 300,000 clones, over 70% of them singletons. Sequenced material: PBMCs. Receptor source: a woman aged 60-75 years in good health and CMV-seropositive. Both conserved end residues are part of each CDR3. The D gene is left open where the match is weak. Clone size is not always given. Where it is, it says once, few, many or a class for expanded clones.

TRBD2,TRBV7-9,TRBJ2-2,NA,CASSVASGRAANAGELFF,TGTGCCAGCAGCGTGGCTAGCGGGAGGGCCGCGAACGCCGGGGAGCTGTTTTTT
TRBD1,TRBV9,TRBJ1-5,NA,CASSAGQVNQPQHF,TGTGCCAGCAGCGCGGGACAGGTCAATCAGCCCCAGCATTTT
NA,TRBV4-1,TRBJ1-4,NA,CASRPTGGGSPWGKLFF,TGCGCCAGCAGACCGACCGGGGGGGGGAGCCCTTGGGGAAAACTGTTTTTT
TRBD2,TRBV27,TRBJ2-1,NA,CASSIRGGRSYNEQFF,TGTGCCAGCAGTATCCGGGGCGGGAGGTCCTACAATGAGCAGTTCTTC
NA,TRBV5-6,TRBJ2-2,NA,CASSLTGRNTGELFF,TGTGCCAGCAGCTTGACAGGGAGAAACACCGGGGAGCTGTTTTTT
NA,TRBV11-1,TRBJ2-7,NA,CASSLSLSEQYF,TGTGCCAGCAGCTTGTCCCTCAGCGAGCAGTACTTC
NA,TRBV20-1,TRBJ2-7,NA,CSARLSYEQYF,TGCAGTGCTAGACTATCCTACGAGCAGTACTTC
TRBD2,TRBV7-2,TRBJ2-1,NA,CASSLVGTSGRNEQFF,TGTGCCAGCAGCTTAGTCGGGACTAGCGGGAGAAATGAGCAGTTCTTC
TRBD2,TRBV4-1,TRBJ2-3,NA,CASSLGLAVIDTQYF,TGCGCCAGCAGCCTGGGACTAGCGGTGATTGATACGCAGTATTTT
NA,TRBV5-1,TRBJ2-5,NA,CASSFQQGGNQETQYF,TGCGCCAGCAGCTTCCAACAGGGGGGGAACCAAGAGACCCAGTACTTC
NA,TRBV2,TRBJ1-3,NA,CASSPGGGNTIYF,TGTGCCAGCAGTCCTGGGGGGGGAAACACCATATATTTT
TRBD1,TRBV5-1,TRBJ2-5,few,CASSLGQGVSETQYF,TGCGCCAGCAGCTTGGGACAGGGGGTATCCGAGACCCAGTACTTC
NA,TRBV21-1,TRBJ1-1,few,CASSNQGATEAFF,TGTGCCAGCAGCAACCAGGGCGCGACTGAAGCTTTCTTT
NA,TRBV5-6,TRBJ1-2,NA,CASRREVYGYTF,TGTGCCAGCAGACGGGAGGTCTATGGCTACACCTTC
TRBD2,TRBV7-9,TRBJ2-1,NA,CASSSRTSGVFSYNEQFF,TGTGCCAGCAGCTCTAGGACTAGCGGAGTATTCTCCTACAATGAGCAGTTCTTC
NA,TRBV2,TRBJ1-5,NA,CASRTRDYNQPQHF,TGTGCCAGCAGGACGCGGGACTACAATCAGCCCCAGCATTTT
TRBD1,TRBV10-3,TRBJ1-3,NA,CAISGTGTINTIYF,TGTGCCATCAGTGGGACAGGGACTATTAACACCATATATTTT
NA,TRBV2,TRBJ2-7,NA,CASRQERSEQYF,TGTGCCAGCAGACAGGAAAGGAGCGAGCAGTACTTC